This T cell receptor beta chain was profiled in a study of blood T cell repertoires in COVID-19 (dated by TCRdb to 2018 to 2021). Turning to the overall study: The collaborator samples originated in the United States, Italy and Spain and spanned the acute and convalescent phases of COVID-19. The prospective study material was composed of cDNA or gDNA derived from T cells, B-cell-depleted T cells, or PBMCs. Deeply sampled blood TCRbeta repertoires from subjects exposed to, actively infected with, or recovered from COVID-19 were included in the dataset. The repertoires were made available in a free public database intended to serve as a resource for research on the immune response to SARS-CoV-2. The samples were drawn from the first 160 participants of the ongoing ImmuneRACE study and from under 1,500 subjects provided by 6 global collaborators. Sample metadata almost always included a de-identified subject ID, COVID-19 status, age in years and sex. Where available, HLA class I and class II types were taken from metadata supplied by the sample provider and were not determined by assay-based typing. Overall results and qualifications from the work: How much clinical and demographic metadata was included differed by source and by participant, and the metadata was provided uncurated.

The immunoSEQ Assay, a bias-controlled multiplex PCR, was used to amplify TCRbeta CDR3 regions from genomic DNA. Regarding the original processing steps: Within the assay, amplification of reference gene primers was used to estimate how many nucleated cells each sample contained. Sequence reads were collapsed and filtered to measure the absolute abundance of every unique TCRbeta CDR3 rearrangement. For each sample, productive Simpson clonality was calculated as the square root of Simpson's diversity index over productive rearrangements. What TCRdb holds here is the immuneACCESS table cut down to in-frame rearrangements. Part of the clones is not present; checked against another copy, under half of the missing clones reflect an unresolved V gene, and the others are unexplained. The V and J calls and the clone size are those of that table, but D and trimming were determined from the DNA. In this sample the table shows approximately 40,000 clones, about 88% of which occur a single time. The ten largest clones represent around 2.4% of the sample.

The collaborating institutions used their own protocols to collect whole blood in K2EDTA tubes. For TCRbeta analysis, collaborators shipped samples as frozen whole blood, isolated PBMCs, or DNA extracted from either of those sample types. This clone was observed a handful of times. Which antigen it targets is not known. Per-nucleotide qualities are absent, and no much larger clonotype sits a single base away. The CDR3 contains 15 residues, cysteine and phenylalanine counted. The only DNA kept is the CDR3, 45 bases in frame from the first base. V loses 2 bases at its end and J loses 4 bases; junction bases beyond the gene matches: 5. The germline V gene specifies MGHRA as CDR1 and YSYEKL as CDR2.

The clonotype was recovered from a human donor in a cohort sampled during active COVID-19. Sequenced input: peripheral blood. The chain is assembled from TRBV4-1 and TRBJ2-1, with 7 middle bases fitting TRBD2. The sequenced DNA: TGCGCCAGCAGCCAATTGGGGGGGTTTTACAATGAGCAGTTCTTC. Its product reads: CASSQLGGFYNEQFF.